This entry lists 8 T cell receptor beta chains sequenced from one sample in a study of regulatory T cells in long-lasting Graves disease. Time point of the sample: newly diagnosed GD, antithyroid drugs for less than 3 months. From PBMCs, RNA was extracted and then used to make the TCR library. Sequencing libraries for TCR beta were prepared with iRepertoire HTBI primers and Arm-PCR of CDR3 regions. TCRdb re-analysed the multiplex PCR reads in MiXCR, keeping a single row per CDR3 protein. The sample carries under 250,000 distinct CDR3 sequences, roughly 21% recorded once. Sequenced here: peripheral blood mononuclear cells (PBMCs), sampled at new diagnosis, from a patient treated with antithyroid drugs. The receptors shown here come from a female donor with Graves disease.

This clonotype was seen repeatedly, ten times or more. The genes are TRBV19 and TRBJ1-5; TRBD1 matches 8 bases. CDR3 length equals 16 residues. Germline V gene lookup returns CDR1 LNHDA and CDR2 SQIVND (reference sequence). J gave up 7 bases and V 7 bases, and 15 bases lay outside the gene matches. The CDR3 loop is CASNPTGAPSRQPQHF. CDR3 in DNA: TGTGCCAGTAACCCGACAGGGGCGCCTTCGAGGCAGCCCCAGCATTTT.

As for this clonotype: This may come from a read error, since a much larger clone is one base off. The chain links TRBV20-1 to TRBJ2-1; D is perhaps TRBD1 (5 bases). The V and J ends lost 6 bases and 8 bases respectively, with 23 bases between them. Germline CDR1 is DFQATT and CDR2 is SNEGSKA (reference sequence). The CDR3 consists of 15 residues. The CDR3 DNA sequence: TGCAGTGCCTACCAAGCAGGTGGTGGGGCTTATGAGCAGTTCTTC. Translated: CSAYQAGGGAYEQFF.

This clonotype was detected only a few times. V usage is TRBV15 and J usage is TRBJ1-2; D remains unclear. This CDR3 has 15 amino acids. The V end lost 3 bases, the J end lost 4 bases, and 15 bases lay between the germline ends. Per germline, CDR1 LNHNV and CDR2 YYDKDF (reference sequence). The chain's CDR3 is CATSSPSADPYGYTF. The CDR3 nucleotides are TGTGCCACCAGCAGTCCAAGTGCGGATCCCTATGGCTACACCTTC.

As regards this clonotype: This clone may be a read error of a much larger clone one base away. The chain combines TRBV18 with TRBJ1-6; D not resolved. In germline, CDR1 is KGHSH, CDR2 LQKENI. The ends were cut back, 0 bases at V and 5 bases at J, with 8 bases in the middle. This CDR3 has 15 amino acids. CDR3 sequence: CASSPPTSDNSPLHF. CDR3 bases: TGTGCCAGCTCACCACCGACATCTGATAATTCACCCCTCCACTTT.

This clonotype was observed a handful of times. A far larger clone lies a single base away; this is likely a read error. The J gene is TRBJ2-3, the V gene TRBV6-1; TRBD1 agrees at 7 bases. The J call is in doubt because the DNA end fits TRBJ2-1 better. Per germline, CDR1 MNHNS and CDR2 SASEGT. This CDR3 contains 19 residues. In DNA form, the CDR3 reads TGTGCCAGCAGGCCCCGGGGACAGAGAAAATCTCTGGGGAGATACGAGCAGTTCTTC. It yields the protein CASRPRGQRKSLGRYEQFF.

This clonotype occurred once. This chain joins TRBV29-1 and TRBJ2-1; D may correspond to TRBD1 or TRBD2 (6 bases each). Trimming removed 6 bases from V and 3 bases from J, with 18 bases in between. Germline CDR1 is SQVTM and CDR2 is ANQGSEA. CDR3 length equals 15 residues. CDR3 protein: CSVDDMGGLYNEQFF. For the CDR3, the DNA is TGCAGCGTAGACGACATGGGGGGCCTCTACAATGAGCAGTTCTTC.

This clonotype was recorded at least ten times. The chain employs TRBV20-1 and TRBJ2-7; D is possibly TRBD2 (6 bases). Deletions cut 6 bases from V and 3 bases from J, with 12 bases between. The CDR3 has 12 residues. The germline V gene has CDR1 DFQATT and CDR2 SNEGSKA (reference sequence). The CDR3 sequence is CSAWGVNYEQYF. The CDR3 DNA follows: TGCAGTGCGTGGGGGGTAAACTACGAGCAGTACTTC.

This clonotype showed up just a few times. The rearrangement joins TRBV12-3 or TRBV12-4 to TRBJ2-1; the D is unclear. The CDR3 is 13 amino acids. The V end lost 10 bases, the J end lost 6 bases, and 16 bases lay between the germline ends. The CDR3: CATISTLGNEQFF. In DNA, the CDR3 is TGTGCCACCATTTCCACTCTGGGCAATGAGCAGTTCTTC.